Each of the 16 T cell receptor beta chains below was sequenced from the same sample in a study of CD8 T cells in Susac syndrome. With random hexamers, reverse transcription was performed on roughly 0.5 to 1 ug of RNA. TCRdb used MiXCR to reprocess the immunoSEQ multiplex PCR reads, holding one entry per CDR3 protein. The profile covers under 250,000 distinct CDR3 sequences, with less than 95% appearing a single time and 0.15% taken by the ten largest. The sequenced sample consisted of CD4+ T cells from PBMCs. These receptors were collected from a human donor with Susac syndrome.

The CDR3 reads CASSVHPGNTEAFF. CDR3 bases: TGTGCCAGCAGCGTACACCCTGGGAACACTGAAGCTTTCTTT. J is TRBJ1-1 and V is TRBV11-2; no reliable D call. Looked up from germline, CDR1 is SGHAT and CDR2 is FQNNGV. This CDR3 spans 14 amino acids. V was trimmed by 5 bases and J by 1 base, leaving 11 bases between them. Supplemented by reference TRBV11-2 and TRBJ1-1, the full variable domain reads EAGVAQSPRYKIIEKRQSVAFWCNPISGHATLYWYQQILGQGPKLLIQFQNNGVVDDSQLPKDRFSAERLKGVDSTLKIQPAKLEDSAVYLCASSVHPGNTEAFFGQGTRLTVV.

The CDR3 loop is CSARVGAGGRNEQFF. The CDR3 coding sequence is TGCAGTGCTAGAGTGGGAGCGGGGGGTAGGAATGAGCAGTTCTTC. V usage is TRBV20-1 and J usage is TRBJ2-1; 9 bases are shared with TRBD2. The CDR3 runs 15 residues. V dropped 1 base and J dropped 7; count of bases not matched to a gene: 8. The germline V gene has CDR1 DFQATT and CDR2 SNEGSKA (reference sequence).

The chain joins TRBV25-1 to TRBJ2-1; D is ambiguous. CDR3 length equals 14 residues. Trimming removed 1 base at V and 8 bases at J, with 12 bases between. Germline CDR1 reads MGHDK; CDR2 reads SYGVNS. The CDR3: CASSESPDRDEQFF. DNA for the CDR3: TGTGCCAGCAGTGAATCCCCGGATCGAGATGAGCAGTTCTTC.

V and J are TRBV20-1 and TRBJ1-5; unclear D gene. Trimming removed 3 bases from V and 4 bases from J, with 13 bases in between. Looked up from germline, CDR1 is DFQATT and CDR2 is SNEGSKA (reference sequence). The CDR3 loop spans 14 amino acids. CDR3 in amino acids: CSAREGWVNQPQHF. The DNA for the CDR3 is TGCAGTGCTAGGGAGGGCTGGGTGAATCAGCCCCAGCATTTT.

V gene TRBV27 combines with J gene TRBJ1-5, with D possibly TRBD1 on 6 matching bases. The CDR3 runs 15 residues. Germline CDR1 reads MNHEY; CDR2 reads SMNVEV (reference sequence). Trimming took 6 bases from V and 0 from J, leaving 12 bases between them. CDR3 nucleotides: TGTGCCAGCAGAAGGACAGCTGATAGCAATCAGCCCCAGCATTTT. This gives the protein CASRRTADSNQPQHF.

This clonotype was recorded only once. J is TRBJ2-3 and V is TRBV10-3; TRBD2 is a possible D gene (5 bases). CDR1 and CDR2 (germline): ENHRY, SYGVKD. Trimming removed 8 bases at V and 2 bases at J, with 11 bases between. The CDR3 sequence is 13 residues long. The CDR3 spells CAIGPGDTDTQYF. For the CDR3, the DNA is TGTGCCATCGGACCCGGGGACACAGATACGCAGTATTTT.

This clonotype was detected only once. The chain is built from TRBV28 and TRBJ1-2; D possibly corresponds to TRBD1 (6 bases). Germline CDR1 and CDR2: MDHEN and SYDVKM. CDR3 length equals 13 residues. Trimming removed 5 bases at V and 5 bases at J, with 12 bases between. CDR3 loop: CASSLGGAYGYTF. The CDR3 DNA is TGTGCCAGCAGTCTAGGGGGGGCGTATGGCTACACCTTC.

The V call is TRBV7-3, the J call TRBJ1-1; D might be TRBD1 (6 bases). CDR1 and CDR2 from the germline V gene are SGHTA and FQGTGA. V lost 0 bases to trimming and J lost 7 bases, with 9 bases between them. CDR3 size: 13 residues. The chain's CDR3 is CASSLTRGGEAFF. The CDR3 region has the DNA TGTGCCAGCAGCTTAACAAGGGGGGGTGAAGCTTTCTTT. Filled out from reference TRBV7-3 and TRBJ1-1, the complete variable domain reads GAGVSQTPSNKVTEKGKYVELRCDPISGHTALYWYRQSLGQGPEFLIYFQGTGAADDSGLPNDRFFAVRPEGSVSTLKIQRTERGDSAVYLCASSLTRGGEAFFGQGTRLTVV.

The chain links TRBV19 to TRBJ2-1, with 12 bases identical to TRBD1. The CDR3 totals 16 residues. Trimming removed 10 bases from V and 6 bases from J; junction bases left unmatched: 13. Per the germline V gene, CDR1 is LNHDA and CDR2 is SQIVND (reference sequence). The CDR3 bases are TGTGCCACCCCCCGGGACAGGGGGCAAGAGACCAATGAGCAGTTCTTC. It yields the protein CATPRDRGQETNEQFF.

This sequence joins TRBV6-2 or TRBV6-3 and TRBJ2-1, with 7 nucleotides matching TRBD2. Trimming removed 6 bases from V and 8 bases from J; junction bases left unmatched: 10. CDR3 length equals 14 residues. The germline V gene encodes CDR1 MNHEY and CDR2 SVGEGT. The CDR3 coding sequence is TGTGCCAGCAGAGCGAGACTAGCCTCCGATGAGCAGTTCTTC. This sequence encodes CASRARLASDEQFF.

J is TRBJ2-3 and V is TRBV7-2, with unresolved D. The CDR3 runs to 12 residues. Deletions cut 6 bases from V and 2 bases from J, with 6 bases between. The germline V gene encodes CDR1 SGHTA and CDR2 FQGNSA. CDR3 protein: CASRTDTDTQYF. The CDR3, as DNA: TGTGCCAGCAGAACTGACACAGATACGCAGTATTTT.

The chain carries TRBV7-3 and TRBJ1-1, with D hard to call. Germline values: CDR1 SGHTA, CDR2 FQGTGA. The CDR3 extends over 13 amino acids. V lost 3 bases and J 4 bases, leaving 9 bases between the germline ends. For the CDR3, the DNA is TGTGCCAGCAGCTTCGTCCGGGCCACTGAAGCTTTCTTT. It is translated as CASSFVRATEAFF.

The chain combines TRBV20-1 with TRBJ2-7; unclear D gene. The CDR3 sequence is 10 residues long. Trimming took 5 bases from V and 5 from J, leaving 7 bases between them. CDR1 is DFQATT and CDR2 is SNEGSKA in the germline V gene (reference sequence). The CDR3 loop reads CSAAQDEQYF. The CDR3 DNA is TGCAGTGCTGCTCAGGACGAGCAGTACTTC.

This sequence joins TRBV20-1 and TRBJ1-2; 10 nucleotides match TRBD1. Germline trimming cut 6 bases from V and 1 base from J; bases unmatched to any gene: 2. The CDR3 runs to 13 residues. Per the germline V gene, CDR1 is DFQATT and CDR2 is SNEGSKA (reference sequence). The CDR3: CSARTGGNYGYTF. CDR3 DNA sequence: TGCAGTGCCCGGACAGGGGGTAACTATGGCTACACCTTC.

CDR3 sequence reads: CASSSGQKDPYEQYF. The CDR3 DNA is TGCGCCAGCAGCTCCGGACAGAAGGACCCCTACGAGCAGTACTTC. The chain has TRBV5-1 and TRBJ2-7, with a possible D match to TRBD1 (6 bases). V was pared by 3 bases and J by 2 bases, with 15 bases between. Per the germline V gene, CDR1 is SGHRS and CDR2 is YFSETQ. The CDR3 runs 15 residues.

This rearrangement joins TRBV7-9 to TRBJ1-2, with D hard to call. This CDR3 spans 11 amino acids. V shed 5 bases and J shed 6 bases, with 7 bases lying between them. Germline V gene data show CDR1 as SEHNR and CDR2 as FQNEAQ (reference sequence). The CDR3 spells CASSDKDGYTF. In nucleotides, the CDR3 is TGTGCCAGCAGCGATAAGGATGGCTACACCTTC. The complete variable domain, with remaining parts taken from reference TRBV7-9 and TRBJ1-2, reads DTGVSQNPRHKITKRGQNVTFRCDPISEHNRLYWYRQTLGQGPEFLTYFQNEAQLEKSRLLSDRFSAERPKGSFSTLEIQRTEQGDSAMYLCASSDKDGYTFGSGTRLTVV.